This entry concerns a single T cell receptor (beta chain). This was the immunoSEQ v3.0 assay at survey level. Sequencing targeted about 35,000-50,000 T-cell genomes per sample. Sequencing was performed with immunoSEQ multiplex PCR; in TCRdb, only in-frame clones are kept and a portion is missing. This sample has about 23,000 clones; roughly 90% occur once, and the top ten carry under 8.5%. This entry is derived from a study of long-term antiretroviral therapy in people with HIV. CDR3 length: 16 residues. Trimming cost V 3 bases and J 7 bases; bases outside gene matches: 10. Germline CDR1 is KGHSH and CDR2 is LQKENI.

The chain uses TRBV18 and TRBJ1-5; TRBD1 aligns across 9 bases. The receptor comes from a man in his 60s with HIV. The sample was unsorted PBMCs, taken 0.6 years after starting antiretroviral therapy. CDR3 protein: CASSPQGQGIGQPQHF. In DNA form, the CDR3 reads TGTGCCAGCTCACCTCAGGGACAGGGTATCGGACAGCCCCAGCATTTT.